This T cell receptor beta chain appears in the sequencing data of a study of T cell repertoires in cytomegalovirus infection. Overall study findings and caveats: Predominance within the ex vivo response was attributable to HLA-C-restricted CMV-specific TCR beta clonotypes.

The CDR3 sequence is 16 residues long. In germline, CDR1 is MDHEN, CDR2 SYDVKM. V was clipped by 3 bases and J by 2 bases; unmatched bases: 6. There are many counts of this clonotype. No antigen is known for it. MiXCR was run by TCRdb on the reads, yielding one entry per CDR3 protein. The sample contains roughly 240,000 distinct CDR3 sequences, around 6.6% of which appear only once. The chain couples TRBV28 to TRBJ2-3, with TRBD1 identical over 9 bases. The sample consisted of PBMCs. This sequence was found in a human donor in good health (CMV status not recorded). Some clones in this sample may be carry-over from other donors' samples. Here the CDR3 reads CASSLITGGSTDTQYF. The CDR3 bases are TGTGCCAGCAGTTTGATAACAGGGGGCTCCACAGATACGCAGTATTTT.